This passage covers 9 T cell receptor beta chains from one sample sequenced in a study of Ad26.COV2.S vaccination and SARS-CoV-2 variants. The treatment is: around 19 received Ad26.COV2.S at low or high dose, single or two shots; five or six received placebo; per-sample allocation not given. Sample collection was performed on day 63 after the first vaccine or placebo injection. Measured with immunoSEQ multiplex PCR; TCRdb has only the in-frame clones, and not every one. The sample carries roughly 410,000 clones, 83% recorded once. The sample was peripheral blood, taken in a trial of Ad26.COV2.S vaccine versus placebo. All receptors come from a person between 18 and 65 years old who received the Ad26.COV2.S COVID-19 vaccine or a placebo.

The chain links TRBV30 to TRBJ2-1; 7 bases line up with TRBD2. The CDR3 is 14 residues long. The junction had 4 bases not matched to a gene; V was cut back by 5 bases and J by 0 bases. Germline CDR1 is GTSNPN and CDR2 is SVGIG (reference sequence). CDR3: CAWASGISYNEQFF. The CDR3 nucleotides are TGTGCCTGGGCTAGCGGAATCTCCTACAATGAGCAGTTCTTC.

Written as DNA, the CDR3 is TGCGCCAGCAGCTTCGGAACTCCGGGACAAAGGGCTTTCTTT. Amino acid sequence: CASSFGTPGQRAFF. The chain combines TRBV5-1 with TRBJ1-1; a possible D gene is TRBD1 (6 bases). Germline CDR1 and CDR2: SGHRS and YFSETQ. The CDR3 loop spans 14 amino acids. V gave up 2 bases and J gave up 11 bases, with 19 bases separating them.

The J gene is TRBJ2-7, the V gene TRBV3-1 (or the pseudogene TRBV3-2); possible D gene TRBD2, 7 bases. The CDR3 is made up of 14 amino acids. The germline V gene has CDR1 LGHDT and CDR2 YNNKEL (reference sequence). V lost 3 bases to trimming and J lost 6 bases, with 15 bases between them. The CDR3 is CASSQGRGGREQYF. In DNA, the CDR3 is TGTGCCAGCAGCCAGGGAAGGGGGGGGCGCGAGCAGTACTTC.

The rearrangement joins TRBV5-1 to TRBJ2-5; 11 nucleotides match TRBD2. J was trimmed by 2 bases and V by 0 bases; bases with no gene match: 6. This CDR3 region has 17 residues. CDR1 is SGHRS and CDR2 is YFSETQ in the germline V gene. The CDR3 bases are TGCGCCAGCAGCTTGGCCCGGACTAGCGGGTCACAAGAGACCCAGTACTTC. Its protein is CASSLARTSGSQETQYF.

V and J are TRBV19 and TRBJ2-1; perhaps TRBD2 as D (5 bases). The germline V gene encodes CDR1 LNHDA and CDR2 SQIVND (reference sequence). This CDR3 is built from 13 residues. V was cut by 3 bases and J by 6 bases, with 9 bases left in between. The CDR3 is CASSMAGGNEQFF. As DNA, the CDR3 is TGTGCCAGTAGTATGGCGGGTGGCAATGAGCAGTTCTTC.

This chain uses TRBV9 with TRBJ1-6; no firm D call. Trimming pared 4 bases from V and 5 bases from J, leaving 13 bases between. Germline V gene sequence: CDR1 SGDLS, CDR2 YYNGEE. The CDR3 covers 15 residues. CDR3 protein: CASSTSGANNSPLHF. Here the CDR3 DNA reads TGTGCCAGCAGCACCTCGGGAGCCAATAATTCACCCCTCCACTTT.

The J gene is TRBJ1-2, the V gene TRBV7-9; unclear D gene. The germline CDR1 and CDR2 sequences are SEHNR and FQNEAQ (reference sequence). Trimming removed 3 bases at V and 1 base at J, with 9 bases between. This CDR3 has 14 amino acids. In DNA, the CDR3 is TGTGCCAGCAGCTTTTACACGCTTAACTATGGCTACACCTTC. Encoded protein: CASSFYTLNYGYTF.

A word on this clone: Other DNA sequences in the sample encode the same CDR3. This rearrangement joins TRBV11-2 to TRBJ1-3, with 7 bases lining up with TRBD1. Per germline, CDR1 SGHAT and CDR2 FQNNGV. The CDR3 spans 15 residues. Germline trimming cut 5 bases from V and 0 bases from J; bases unmatched to any gene: 4. CDR3 DNA: TGTGCCAGCAGCCTAGGGACAGCCTCTGGAAACACCATATATTTT. Encoded protein: CASSLGTASGNTIYF. The whole variable domain, remainder taken from reference TRBV11-2 and TRBJ1-3, is EAGVAQSPRYKIIEKRQSVAFWCNPISGHATLYWYQQILGQGPKLLIQFQNNGVVDDSQLPKDRFSAERLKGVDSTLKIQPAKLEDSAVYLCASSLGTASGNTIYFGEGSWLTVV.

The rearrangement uses TRBV7-9 and TRBJ1-2; 10 bases agree with TRBD1. CDR1 is SEHNR, CDR2 FQNEAQ, per germline (reference sequence). This CDR3 is 14 amino acids long. J lost 8 bases, V lost 4 bases, and 7 bases had no gene match. This CDR3 reads CASSSPGQGFGYTF. In nucleotides, the CDR3 is TGTGCCAGCAGCTCCCCGGGACAGGGGTTCGGCTACACCTTC.